These T cell receptor beta chains were read from a single sample in a study of blood T cells in healthy people across ages. TCRdb used MiXCR to reprocess the 5' RACE reads, holding one entry per CDR3 protein. This sample has 550,000 to 750,000 distinct CDR3 sequences, with around 21% found just once. Sequencing was performed on blood. The receptors derive from a man in his 70s in good health. The CDR3 runs from the conserved cysteine through the conserved F or W. D genes are given only for firm matches. The size field is filled for only some rows; it gives once, few, many or a size class.

V	D	size	J	DNA	CDR3
TRBV4-3	-	-	TRBJ2-5	TGCGCCAGCAGCCAAGAGGTGGCTAGCGTTGAGACCCAGTACTTC	CASSQEVASVETQYF
TRBV20-1	-	-	TRBJ1-1	TGCAGTGCTAGCCGGACAGCCGACTCGAACACTGAAGCTTTCTTT	CSASRTADSNTEAFF
TRBV29-1	TRBD2	many	TRBJ2-1	TGCAGCGTGAGGGCTAGCGGGAAATCCTACAATGAGCAGTTCTTC	CSVRASGKSYNEQFF
TRBV27	-	-	TRBJ1-1	TGTGCCAGCAGGACGGACACTGAGAACACTGAAGCTTTCTTT	CASRTDTENTEAFF
TRBV7-2	TRBD2	few	TRBJ2-1	TGTGCCAGCAGCTTAGGGCCTAGCGGGAGGAAGTATGAGCAGTTCTTC	CASSLGPSGRKYEQFF
TRBV28	-	-	TRBJ2-1	TGTGCCAGCAGTTTTAGTGGGACAGAGCAGTTCTTC	CASSFSGTEQFF
TRBV29-1	-	few	TRBJ2-5	TGCAGCGTTGAGCGGGGAGGAGGAGAGACCCAGTACTTC	CSVERGGGETQYF
TRBV5-1	TRBD1	few	TRBJ2-7	TGCGCCAGCAGCGACCGGGACAGTCTATCGCACGAGCAGTACTTC	CASSDRDSLSHEQYF
TRBV29-1	TRBD1	few	TRBJ1-3	TGCAGCGTTGAAACAGGGGCTGGAAACACCATATATTTT	CSVETGAGNTIYF
TRBV28	-	-	TRBJ2-3	TGTGCCAGCAGAAGACAACGCACAGATACGCAGTATTTT	CASRRQRTDTQYF
TRBV4-1	-	few	TRBJ2-7	TGCGCCAGCAGCCAAGCGGGAGCCCACGAGCAGTACTTC	CASSQAGAHEQYF
TRBV6-1	TRBD1	-	TRBJ2-3	TGTGCCGGAGACAGGGGTTCGGATACGCAGTATTTT	CAGDRGSDTQYF
TRBV24-1	-	few	TRBJ2-7	TGTGCCACCAGTGGGACCGCAGACGAGCAGTACTTC	CATSGTADEQYF
TRBV12-3/TRBV12-4	-	few	TRBJ2-7	TGTGCCAGCACCCCCGGGACGAACTCCTACGAGCAGTACTTC	CASTPGTNSYEQYF
TRBV28	-	many	TRBJ2-7	TGTGCCAGCAGTTTAGGGACTGTCTTCGAGCAGTACTTC	CASSLGTVFEQYF
TRBV20-1	-	-	TRBJ2-5	TGCAGTGCCTGGGGACATGGCAAAGAGACCCAGTACTTC	CSAWGHGKETQYF
TRBV28	-	few	TRBJ2-5	TGTGCCACAGAGAGGGACCGGCTGGCCCAGTACTTC	CATERDRLAQYF
TRBV7-6	-	few	TRBJ2-3	TGTGCCAGCAGCTTAGCGCTGGGCACAGATACGCAGTATTTT	CASSLALGTDTQYF
TRBV3-1	-	few	TRBJ2-3	TGTGCCAGCAGCGCAAGGTTCCTAGCGGATACGCAGTATTTT	CASSARFLADTQYF
TRBV25-1	TRBD2	-	TRBJ2-3	TGTGCCAGCGCCGCCGCTAGCGGGAGGTCCACAGATACGCAGTATTTT	CASAAASGRSTDTQYF
TRBV28	-	many	TRBJ1-5	TGTGCCAGCAGTCAGGTCGTGGGCAATCAGCCCCAGCATTTT	CASSQVVGNQPQHF
TRBV9	-	-	TRBJ2-3	TGTGCCAGCAGCTTTAGCGGCATACACACAGATACGCAGTATTTT	CASSFSGIHTDTQYF
TRBV20-1	-	-	TRBJ2-5	TGCAGTGCTAAGGACCAAGGGACCCAGTACTTC	CSAKDQGTQYF
TRBV7-8	TRBD1	few	TRBJ2-7	TGTGCCAGCAGCACCCCCAAAGAACGGGACAGGGTATACGAGCAGTACTTC	CASSTPKERDRVYEQYF